The 25 T cell receptor beta chains below all came from one sample that was sequenced in a study of healthy donors' naive CD4 and CD8 T cells. A linear amplification protocol produced the TCR libraries from about 450 ng of total RNA. TCRdb re-called the reads through MiXCR, storing one row per CDR3 protein. The table includes approximately 200,000 distinct CDR3 sequences, over 60% detected once. What was sequenced was naive CD4+ and CD8+ T cells sorted from blood, pooled from several donors. These receptors came from a pool of human donors in good health; the sample pools cells from several healthy donors.

The chain has TRBV6-2 or TRBV6-3 and TRBJ1-5; D is perhaps TRBD1 (6 bases). Germline CDR1 reads MNHEY; CDR2 reads SVGEGT. Trimming took 4 bases from V and 3 from J, leaving 10 bases between them. The CDR3 contains 14 residues. The DNA of the CDR3 is TGTGCCAGCAGTTCAACAGGGCTCAATCAGCCCCAGCATTTT. This translates into CASSSTGLNQPQHF.

The chain links TRBV6-5 to TRBJ1-2; D not certain. V lost 0 bases and J 4 bases, leaving 9 bases between the germline ends. The V gene's germline CDR1 is MNHEY and CDR2 SVGAGI. The CDR3 totals 14 residues. In DNA form, the CDR3 reads TGTGCCAGCAGTTACTCTGAAGGGATCTATGGCTACACCTTC. It is translated as CASSYSEGIYGYTF.

V is TRBV2 and J is TRBJ2-7; 9 bases are shared with TRBD1. The CDR3 runs to 14 residues. Germline-derived CDR1 and CDR2 are SNHLY and FYNNEI. Trimming cost V 2 bases and J 5 bases; bases outside gene matches: 4. The CDR3 reads CASSERDRDHEQYF. CDR3 in DNA: TGTGCCAGCAGTGAAAGGGACAGGGACCACGAGCAGTACTTC. Based on the CDR3 plus reference TRBV2 and TRBJ2-7, the full variable domain is EPEVTQTPSHQVTQMGQEVILRCVPISNHLYFYWYRQILGQKVEFLVSFYNNEISEKSEIFDDQFSVERPDGSNFTLKIRSTKLEDSAMYFCASSERDRDHEQYFGPGTRLTVT.

The chain carries TRBV11-2 and TRBJ2-7; 7 bases are shared with TRBD1. After removal of 5 bases from V and 3 bases from J, the junction contained 10 bases not matched to a gene. Germline V gene lookup returns CDR1 SGHAT and CDR2 FQNNGV. The CDR3 sequence is 15 residues long. The CDR3 DNA reads TGTGCCAGCAGCCCATACAGGGGCCGGAGCTACGAGCAGTACTTC. Residues: CASSPYRGRSYEQYF.

V and J are TRBV5-6 and TRBJ1-3; a weak D match, TRBD1 (5 bases). Germline CDR1 SGHDT, CDR2 YYEEEE. The CDR3 has 14 residues. Between the trimmed V and J ends, which lost 2 bases and 7 bases, there was a span of 13 bases. The CDR3 coding sequence is TGTGCCAGCAGCTTTGTGGGGGAAGGGAACACCATATATTTT. It translates to CASSFVGEGNTIYF.

The CDR3 nucleotides are TGTGCCAGCAGTTTGTGGAGTTCGAATCAGCCCCAGCATTTT. Translated: CASSLWSSNQPQHF. V and J are TRBV12-3 or TRBV12-4 and TRBJ1-5; D remains ambiguous. The CDR3 contains 14 residues. The ends were cut back, 3 bases at V and 4 bases at J, with 10 bases in the middle.

The genes are TRBV20-1 and TRBJ1-1, with 8 bases matching TRBD1. The CDR3 extends over 13 amino acids. CDR1 DFQATT and CDR2 SNEGSKA come from the germline V gene (reference sequence). V shed 2 bases and J 3 bases; nucleotides not matched to a gene: 2. The CDR3 reads CSARPGGHTEAFF. The CDR3 DNA reads TGCAGTGCTAGACCAGGGGGCCACACTGAAGCTTTCTTT.

V is TRBV6-2 or TRBV6-3 and J is TRBJ2-1, with D possibly matching TRBD2 (6 bases). Germline V gives CDR1 MNHEY, CDR2 SVGEGT. The V end was cut by 5 bases, the J end by 8 bases, with 19 bases between. The CDR3 consists of 15 residues. The CDR3 bases are TGTGCCAGCAGTGAAGCGGGCGTTGAATTCCATGAGCAGTTCTTC. Translated: CASSEAGVEFHEQFF.

This chain joins TRBV6-5 and TRBJ2-3, with 8 bases identical to TRBD1. The germline V gene has CDR1 MNHEY and CDR2 SVGAGI. J gave up 3 bases and V 0 bases, and 8 bases lay outside the gene matches. The CDR3 contains 17 residues. CDR3 sequence: CASSYSPDRADTDTQYF. Here the CDR3 DNA reads TGTGCCAGCAGTTACTCCCCGGACAGGGCAGATACAGATACGCAGTATTTT.

This chain joins TRBV4-3 and TRBJ1-1; the D gene is possibly TRBD1 (6 bases). Germline V gene lookup returns CDR1 LGHNA and CDR2 YSLEER. Trimming pared 1 base from V and 4 bases from J, leaving 13 bases between. The CDR3 loop spans 15 amino acids. Written as DNA, the CDR3 is TGCGCCAGCAGCCAAGCACTGGGGGCGCGCACTGAAGCTTTCTTT. It codes for CASSQALGARTEAFF.

The chain combines TRBV29-1 with TRBJ2-7; maybe TRBD2 (5 bases). CDR3 length equals 10 residues. The germline V and J ends were trimmed by 5 bases and 3 bases, with 5 bases remaining between them. CDR1 is SQVTM and CDR2 is ANQGSEA in the germline V gene. CDR3 in DNA: TGCAGCGTTCGGGACTACGAGCAGTACTTC. Encoded protein: CSVRDYEQYF.

The count of this clonotype is one. The V gene is TRBV7-8, the J gene TRBJ1-2; TRBD1 aligns across 7 bases. The trim removed 3 bases at V and 5 bases at J, leaving 6 bases unmatched. CDR3 length: 14 amino acids. Germline assignment: CDR1 SGHVS and CDR2 FQNEAQ. The CDR3 DNA reads as TGTGCCAGCAGCTTTCTTGGACAGGAGTATGGCTACACCTTC. This sequence encodes CASSFLGQEYGYTF. Full variable domain (rest looked up from reference TRBV7-8 and TRBJ1-2): GAGVSQSPRYKVAKRGQDVALRCDPISGHVSLFWYQQALGQGPEFLTYFQNEAQLDKSGLPSDRFFAERPEGSVSTLKIQRTQQEDSAVYLCASSFLGQEYGYTFGSGTRLTVV.

The rearrangement links TRBV30 to TRBJ2-7; 7 bases line up with TRBD2. This CDR3 has 12 residues. Per germline, CDR1 GTSNPN and CDR2 SVGIG (reference sequence). After removal of 3 bases from V and 4 bases from J, the junction contained 3 bases not matched to a gene. DNA for the CDR3: TGTGCCTGGAGCGGGACTAAGTACGAGCAGTACTTC. The encoded protein is CAWSGTKYEQYF.

The chain combines TRBV10-3 with TRBJ1-2; weak D call: TRBD1 (6 bases). The CDR3 has 16 residues. Germline V CDR1 and CDR2: ENHRY, SYGVKD. V was trimmed by 3 bases and J by 4 bases, leaving 18 bases between them. The CDR3 sequence: CAISEGGRGVSYGYTF. In DNA, the CDR3 is TGTGCCATCAGTGAAGGGGGACGGGGAGTGAGCTATGGCTACACCTTC.

This chain uses TRBV6-1 with TRBJ2-3; perhaps D is TRBD1 or TRBD2 (6 bases each). Germline V gene data show CDR1 as MNHNS and CDR2 as SASEGT. This CDR3 contains 14 residues. V shed 3 bases and J shed 7 bases, with 14 bases lying between them. The CDR3 spells CASSELRGRYTQYF. The CDR3 bases are TGTGCCAGCAGTGAGTTACGGGGGCGGTATACGCAGTATTTT.

V gene TRBV27 combines with J gene TRBJ2-5; the D call may be TRBD1 or TRBD2 (5 bases each). V shed 4 bases and J shed 0 bases, with 9 bases lying between them. In germline, CDR1 is MNHEY, CDR2 SMNVEV (reference sequence). The CDR3 runs to 14 residues. The CDR3 region is CASSWDPYQETQYF. CDR3 sequence (DNA): TGTGCCAGCAGTTGGGACCCTTACCAAGAGACCCAGTACTTC.

The V gene is TRBV7-6, the J gene TRBJ1-1; D call uncertain. Germline V gene lookup returns CDR1 SGHVS and CDR2 FNYEAQ. The germline V and J ends were trimmed by 4 bases and 1 base, with 13 bases remaining between them. The CDR3 length is 15 residues. For the CDR3, the DNA is TGTGCCAGCAGCTACGAAGCAACAGCGAACACTGAAGCTTTCTTT. It translates to CASSYEATANTEAFF.

The chain links TRBV18 to TRBJ2-3, with D unresolved. Germline assignment: CDR1 KGHSH and CDR2 LQKENI. The CDR3 has 11 residues. V was shortened by 8 bases and J by 6 bases, with 9 bases between the two germline ends. The CDR3 nucleotides are TGTGCCAGCGGTGGGTCGGATACGCAGTATTTT. Encoded protein: CASGGSDTQYF.

The chain has TRBV29-1 and TRBJ1-5, with TRBD1 matching over 7 bases. The J segment lost 5 bases and the V segment lost 8 bases, leaving 12 bases of the junction unmatched. There are 14 residues in the CDR3. CDR1 is SQVTM and CDR2 is ANQGSEA in the germline V gene. The CDR3 is CSPKQGGSHQPQHF. DNA for the CDR3: TGCAGCCCCAAGCAAGGGGGCTCCCATCAGCCCCAGCATTTT.

The rearrangement uses TRBV29-1 and TRBJ1-1; a possible D gene is TRBD1 (6 bases). Germline V CDR1 and CDR2: SQVTM, ANQGSEA. This CDR3 has 10 residues. The V gene lost 4 bases and the J gene lost 11 bases, with 11 bases spanning the gap. For the CDR3, the DNA is TGCAGCGTTGTACAGGGCTCGGCTTTCTTT. Translation gives CSVVQGSAFF.

This clonotype occurred once. The genes are TRBV6-5 and TRBJ2-1; no clear D gene. V lost 11 bases, J lost 0 bases, and 11 bases lay in between. Germline assignment: CDR1 MNHEY and CDR2 SVGAGI. This CDR3 contains 13 residues. The chain's CDR3 is CAVEESSYNEQFF. CDR3 bases: TGTGCCGTCGAGGAAAGCTCCTACAATGAGCAGTTCTTC.

This clonotype was observed once. Here the CDR3 reads CASSGNRETQYF. CDR3 nucleotide sequence: TGTGCCAGCAGTGGCAACAGAGAGACCCAGTACTTC. The V gene is TRBV6-5, the J gene TRBJ2-5; D is undetermined. This CDR3 region has 12 residues. The germline V and J ends were trimmed by 5 bases and 4 bases, with 8 bases remaining between them. CDR1 and CDR2 (germline): MNHEY, SVGAGI.

The chain employs TRBV19 and TRBJ2-1; 11 bases agree with TRBD1. The CDR3 has 16 amino acids. V trimming: 10 bases; J trimming: 7 bases; junction bases outside the gene matches: 15. In germline, CDR1 is LNHDA, CDR2 SQIVND (reference sequence). The CDR3 sequence is CATQLGGTGGTNEQFF. DNA for the CDR3: TGTGCCACCCAGTTAGGCGGGACAGGGGGAACTAATGAGCAGTTCTTC.

This clonotype has just one count. The CDR3, as DNA: TGTGCCTGGAGTGTACGATTTTTGGGGTCCAGAAGCAATCAGCCCCAGCATTTT. Protein: CAWSVRFLGSRSNQPQHF. The chain is built from TRBV30 and TRBJ1-5; D gene unclear. The CDR3 sequence is 18 residues long. CDR1 is GTSNPN and CDR2 is SVGIG in the germline V gene (reference sequence). Trimming removed 0 bases at V and 1 base at J, with 19 bases between.

The rearrangement uses TRBV7-9 and TRBJ2-5, with unresolved D. Germline CDR1 SEHNR, CDR2 FQNEAQ (reference sequence). This CDR3 comprises 12 residues. V lost 4 bases and J lost 10, with 13 bases in between. The CDR3 coding sequence is TGTGCCAGCAGCTCCTATGGGGTTGGCCAGTACTTC. Translated, it gives CASSSYGVGQYF.